Following are 27 T cell receptor beta chains from one sample sequenced in a study of cytomegalovirus exposure and HLA in healthy donors (dated by TCRdb to the late 2010s). Library preparation used the immunoSEQ multiplex PCR assay. For the multiplex PCR, a mixture combining 60 forward primers for TCR Vbeta segments and 13 reverse primers for TCR Jbeta segments was used. The table was pulled from immuneACCESS by TCRdb, which kept in-frame rearrangements only. Such tables lose some clones; where checked, under half of the loss comes from unresolved V genes, and the rest has no known cause. The sample data list 85,000 to 90,000 clones, and 80% to 90% of these were observed just once. Clones ranked in the top ten supply under 2.5% of the sample. Sequences were obtained from PBMCs. The receptor source for this set is a man in his late teens or twenties in good health and CMV-seronegative.

The chain couples TRBV28 to TRBJ1-1, with D tentatively TRBD1 (5 bases). There are 12 residues in the CDR3. CDR1 MDHEN and CDR2 SYDVKM come from the germline V gene. The V and J ends lost 7 bases and 8 bases respectively, with 14 bases between them. The CDR3 reads CASKGRQQEAFF. The CDR3 DNA reads TGTGCCAGCAAGGGTCGACAGCAGGAAGCTTTCTTT.

This rearrangement joins TRBV6-6 to TRBJ2-5; maybe TRBD1 (6 bases). The J call may be incorrect, as the DNA end agrees better with TRBJ2-7. Germline assignment: CDR1 MNHNY and CDR2 SVGAGI (reference sequence). The length of the CDR3 is 14 residues. The CDR3 spells CASSREEQGYEQYF. DNA of the CDR3: TGTGCCAGCAGCCGCGAGGAACAGGGTTACGAGCAGTACTTC.

The chain recombines TRBV4-3 with TRBJ1-2; possibly TRBD1 for D (6 bases). Germline loops: CDR1 LGHNA, CDR2 YSLEER. V gave up 0 bases and J gave up 2 bases, with 10 bases separating them. CDR3 length: 15 residues. This CDR3 reads CASSQDEGVNYGYTF. CDR3 DNA: TGCGCCAGCAGCCAAGATGAGGGGGTGAACTATGGCTACACCTTC.

This chain links TRBV7-9 with TRBJ2-3; D is possibly TRBD2 (5 bases). The V gene lost 8 bases and the J gene lost 0 bases, with 12 bases spanning the gap. This CDR3 is built from 14 residues. Germline CDR1 is SEHNR and CDR2 is FQNEAQ (reference sequence). CDR3 sequence reads: CASRWRTSTDTQYF. CDR3 coding DNA: TGTGCCAGCCGTTGGAGGACTAGCACAGATACGCAGTATTTT.

This chain connects TRBV10-3 to TRBJ2-7; 8 nucleotides align to TRBD2. J gave up 6 bases and V 6 bases, and 7 bases lay outside the gene matches. The CDR3 is 13 amino acids. Germline CDR1 ENHRY, CDR2 SYGVKD. CDR3 loop: CAIRPDGRGEQYF. CDR3 nucleotide sequence: TGTGCCATCAGACCTGACGGGAGGGGCGAGCAGTACTTC.

Concerning this clone: Other DNA sequences in this specimen translate into the identical CDR3. This chain joins TRBV6-5 and TRBJ1-1; D is undetermined. The CDR3 has 13 residues. V lost 6 bases and J lost 1, with 9 bases in between. Germline CDR1 MNHEY, CDR2 SVGAGI. The CDR3 DNA is TGTGCCAGCAGCTACGTAAAGAACACTGAAGCTTTCTTT. As protein: CASSYVKNTEAFF.

A few counts support this clone. The chain has TRBV7-2 and TRBJ2-2; 9 positions match TRBD2. The CDR3 is made up of 16 amino acids. Germline CDR1 SGHTA, CDR2 FQGNSA. V dropped 5 bases and J dropped 2; count of bases not matched to a gene: 6. CDR3 bases: TGTGCCAGCAGCCAGCGACTAGCGGTAAACACCGGGGAGCTGTTTTTT. It translates to CASSQRLAVNTGELFF. The full variable domain, completed using reference TRBV7-2 and TRBJ2-2, is GAGVSQSPSNKVTEKGKDVELRCDPISGHTALYWYRQSLGQGLEFLIYFQGNSAPDKSGLPSDRFSAERTGGSVSTLTIQRTQQEDSAVYLCASSQRLAVNTGELFFGEGSRLTVL.

Here the CDR3 DNA reads TGTGCCAGCAGCGCAGCGGGAAAGTCGGATACGCAGTATTTT. Amino acid sequence: CASSAAGKSDTQYF. The chain uses TRBV2 and TRBJ2-3, with 7 bases matching TRBD2. Per germline, CDR1 SNHLY and CDR2 FYNNEI. The V gene end was trimmed by 6 bases and the J gene end by 6 bases; junction bases not matched to a gene: 9. CDR3 length equals 14 residues.

The V call is TRBV11-3, the J call TRBJ2-3; 10 bases match TRBD1. The CDR3 length is 12 residues. V lost 5 bases, J lost 12 bases, and 5 bases stayed unmatched. Per germline, CDR1 SGHNT and CDR2 YENEEA. The CDR3 bases are TGTGCCAGCAGCCTTCGACAGGGGGCACAGTATTTT. Protein product: CASSLRQGAQYF.

This clone has a handful of counts. The chain combines TRBV16 with TRBJ1-2, with D unclear. The ends were cut back, 2 bases at V and 4 bases at J, with 11 bases in the middle. The CDR3 has 14 amino acids. The germline gives CDR1 KGHSY, CDR2 FQNENV. The CDR3 protein is CASSQRPGPYGYTF. CDR3 coding DNA: TGTGCCAGCAGCCAACGACCAGGTCCCTATGGCTACACCTTC.

The chain recombines TRBV11-2 with TRBJ1-3, with 8 positions matching TRBD1. The CDR3 extends over 16 amino acids. Germline V CDR1 and CDR2: SGHAT, FQNNGV. J gave up 0 bases and V 8 bases, and 9 bases lay outside the gene matches. CDR3 sequence (DNA): TGTGCCAGCGGGAGAACAGGGGGACACTCTGGAAACACCATATATTTT. Translating it yields CASGRTGGHSGNTIYF.

This clone appeared a single time. This chain joins TRBV29-1 and TRBJ2-7; TRBD1 matches 7 bases. Unmatched junction bases numbered 8, after V lost 6 bases and J lost 0 bases. Per germline, CDR1 SQVTM and CDR2 ANQGSEA. The CDR3 extends over 14 amino acids. CDR3 loop: CSVLSQGISYEQYF. CDR3 DNA sequence: TGCAGCGTCCTCTCACAGGGGATCTCCTACGAGCAGTACTTC.

The chain employs TRBV6-1 and TRBJ2-7; 7 nucleotides agree with TRBD1. V trimming: 8 bases; J trimming: 1 base; junction bases outside the gene matches: 8. The CDR3 sequence is 14 residues long. Looked up from germline, CDR1 is MNHNS and CDR2 is SASEGT. In DNA form, the CDR3 reads TGTGCCAGCCAAGGGGGCTTCGGGTCCTACGAGCAGTACTTC. Its translation is CASQGGFGSYEQYF.

This clone was seen a single time. This chain links TRBV25-1 with TRBJ2-3; the match to TRBD2 covers 7 bases. CDR1 and CDR2 from the germline V gene are MGHDK and SYGVNS. The length of the CDR3 is 13 residues. The junction had 9 bases not matched to a gene; V was cut back by 9 bases and J by 6 bases. CDR3 DNA: TGTGCCAGTGCCGGGCTGGGAGGGGATACGCAGTATTTT. Translation: CASAGLGGDTQYF.

CDR3 in amino acids: CASSWTVNSYNEQFF. The CDR3 bases are TGTGCCAGCAGCTGGACAGTTAATTCCTACAATGAGCAGTTCTTC. This rearrangement joins TRBV9 to TRBJ2-1, with D possibly TRBD1 on 6 matching bases. Germline CDR1 SGDLS, CDR2 YYNGEE. The CDR3 totals 15 residues. V lost 4 bases to trimming and J lost 1 base, with 12 bases between them.

The J gene is TRBJ2-7, the V gene TRBV19; 10 bases fit TRBD2. The CDR3 totals 15 residues. Germline CDR1 LNHDA, CDR2 SQIVND (reference sequence). With 4 bases clipped from V and 2 bases from J, the junction kept 5 bases outside the gene matches. The CDR3 DNA sequence: TGTGCCAGTAGTAGTCTAGCGGGAGCCCCCTACGAGCAGTACTTC. Translated: CASSSLAGAPYEQYF.

The chain recombines TRBV14 with TRBJ2-5; D gene ambiguous. The CDR3 contains 15 residues. The germline V gene encodes CDR1 SGHDN and CDR2 FVKESK. V was cut by 0 bases and J by 2 bases, with 10 bases left in between. The CDR3 nucleotides are TGTGCCAGCAGCCAAGAGTTGGCCAGACAAGAGACCCAGTACTTC. This gives the protein CASSQELARQETQYF.

V and J are TRBV5-1 and TRBJ2-3, with unresolved D. This CDR3 has 13 residues. Germline CDR1 SGHRS, CDR2 YFSETQ. Deletions cut 0 bases from V and 5 bases from J, with 7 bases between. CDR3 loop: CASSLAQRDTQYF. CDR3 nucleotide sequence: TGCGCCAGCAGCTTGGCCCAGCGAGATACGCAGTATTTT.

The chain couples TRBV11-2 to TRBJ2-7; the match to TRBD1 covers 10 bases. Germline V gene lookup returns CDR1 SGHAT and CDR2 FQNNGV. V gave up 5 bases and J gave up 10 bases; unmatched junction bases: 5. The CDR3 consists of 12 residues. CDR3 DNA sequence: TGTGCCAGCAGCCAGAGGACAGGGGGACAGTACTTC. Encoded protein: CASSQRTGGQYF.

This clone turned up a few times. J is TRBJ1-1 and V is TRBV18; D gene ambiguous. The V gene's germline CDR1 is KGHSH and CDR2 LQKENI. The CDR3 has 14 residues. Trimming left V 6 bases short and J 1 base short, with 12 bases between. CDR3: CASSPSLRNTEAFF. The DNA for the CDR3 is TGTGCCAGCTCCCCATCCCTCAGGAACACTGAAGCTTTCTTT.

CDR3 nucleotides: TGTGCCAGCAGCTTGCTCCCAAGGGGGACCACCTACGAGCAGTACTTC. As protein: CASSLLPRGTTYEQYF. This chain uses TRBV7-2 with TRBJ2-7; D perhaps matches TRBD1 (6 bases). The CDR3 has 16 amino acids. The germline V gene has CDR1 SGHTA and CDR2 FQGNSA. V shed 3 bases and J shed 2 bases, with 17 bases lying between them. Together with reference TRBV7-2 and TRBJ2-7, the CDR3 gives the full variable domain: GAGVSQSPSNKVTEKGKDVELRCDPISGHTALYWYRQSLGQGLEFLIYFQGNSAPDKSGLPSDRFSAERTGGSVSTLTIQRTQQEDSAVYLCASSLLPRGTTYEQYFGPGTRLTVT.

V usage is TRBV7-2 and J usage is TRBJ2-5; weak D call: TRBD1 (6 bases). The end of the DNA fits TRBJ2-7 better, so the J call may be wrong. The germline gives CDR1 SGHTA, CDR2 FQGNSA. The CDR3 contains 13 residues. As DNA, the CDR3 is TGTGCCAGCAGCCGGGACACAGCCTACGAGCAGTACTTC. Its protein is CASSRDTAYEQYF.

The J gene is TRBJ2-5, the V gene TRBV10-1; 7 nucleotides align to TRBD1. Germline trimming cut 6 bases from V and 0 bases from J; bases unmatched to any gene: 10. This CDR3 has 16 amino acids. Germline CDR1 WNHNN, CDR2 SYGVQD (reference sequence). The CDR3 is CASRCGQETYQETQYF. The CDR3 nucleotides read TGCGCCAGCAGATGTGGACAGGAAACATACCAAGAGACCCAGTACTTC.

The gene calls are TRBV19 and TRBJ1-4, with 9 bases aligning to TRBD1. Trimming took 4 bases from V and 0 from J; bases not matched to a gene: 3. The CDR3 length is 16 residues. Looked up from germline, CDR1 is LNHDA and CDR2 is SQIVND (reference sequence). This CDR3 reads CASSTWTGATNEKLFF. In nucleotides, the CDR3 is TGTGCCAGTAGTACGTGGACAGGGGCAACTAATGAAAAACTGTTTTTT.

The gene calls are TRBV13 and TRBJ1-2; D gene uncertain. The CDR3 has 13 amino acids. Germline V lookup: CDR1 PRHDT, CDR2 FYEKMQ (reference sequence). V lost 2 bases, J lost 8 bases, and 12 bases lay in between. The CDR3, as DNA: TGTGCCAGCAGCTTACTGCAGGTTGTAGGCTACACCTTC. It translates to CASSLLQVVGYTF.

Notes on this clone: A junction end diverges from the germline sequence, so it may reflect a read error. The rearrangement links TRBV29-1 to TRBJ1-2; TRBD1 aligns across 11 bases. Germline values: CDR1 SQVTM, CDR2 ANQGSEA. This CDR3 spans 15 amino acids. The CDR3 here is CSVKDNSGTGGGYTF. The CDR3, as DNA: TGCAGCGTTAAAGATAATTCCGGGACAGGGGGTGGCTACACCTTC.

The chain is built from TRBV2 and TRBJ2-7; D is uncertain. V gave up 3 bases and J gave up 2 bases, with 14 bases separating them. This CDR3 has 15 residues. The germline V gene has CDR1 SNHLY and CDR2 FYNNEI. CDR3 coding DNA: TGTGCCAGCAGTGACGAACAGTATCGTCCCTACGAGCAGTACTTC. It codes for CASSDEQYRPYEQYF.